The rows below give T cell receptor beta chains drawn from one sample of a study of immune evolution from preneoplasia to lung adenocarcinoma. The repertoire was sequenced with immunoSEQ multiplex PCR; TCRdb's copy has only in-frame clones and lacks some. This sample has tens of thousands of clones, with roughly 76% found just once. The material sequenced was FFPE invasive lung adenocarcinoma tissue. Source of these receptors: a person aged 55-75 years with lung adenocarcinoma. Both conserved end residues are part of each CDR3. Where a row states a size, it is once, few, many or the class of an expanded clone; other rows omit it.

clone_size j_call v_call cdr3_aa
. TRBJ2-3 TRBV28 CASSKNTDTQYF
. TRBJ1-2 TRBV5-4 CASSLDPGEAYGYTF
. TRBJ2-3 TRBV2 CASREGAFIDTQYF
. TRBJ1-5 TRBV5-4 CASKGENQPQHF
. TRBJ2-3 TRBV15 CADTPTRTGMTDTQYF
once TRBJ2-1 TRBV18 CASSPGVPSSYNEQFF
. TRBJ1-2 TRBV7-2 CASSLVEGYGYTF
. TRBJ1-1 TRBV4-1 CASSQAPLSGAFF
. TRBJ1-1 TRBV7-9 CASSVLKGTEAFF
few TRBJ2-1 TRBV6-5 CASSSPPGEQFF
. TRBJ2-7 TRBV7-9 CASSLAYRAYEQYF
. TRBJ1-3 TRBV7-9 CASSQEVGLIYF
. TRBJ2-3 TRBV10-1 CASSESQGSDTQYF
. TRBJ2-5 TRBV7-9 CASSSKANQETQYF
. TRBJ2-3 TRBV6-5 CASSFRVAGTQYF
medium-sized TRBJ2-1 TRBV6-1 CASSEAGGSYNEQFF
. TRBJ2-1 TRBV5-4 CASSLRAGQAYNEQFF
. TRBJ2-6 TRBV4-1 CASSRVTGVGANVLTF
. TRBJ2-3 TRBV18 CASSEDRASTDTQYF
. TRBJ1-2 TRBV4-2 CASSQERGGGYGYTF
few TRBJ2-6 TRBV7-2 CASRGPSAGANVLTF
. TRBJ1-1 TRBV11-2 CASSLLQRNTEAFF
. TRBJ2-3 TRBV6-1 CASRTDYGKADTQYF
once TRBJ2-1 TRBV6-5 CATRGSYNEQFF
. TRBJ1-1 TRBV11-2 CASSLEGSLNTEAFF
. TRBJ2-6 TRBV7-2 CASSPRGVKVSGANVLTF
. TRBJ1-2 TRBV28 CASRRGLGYTF
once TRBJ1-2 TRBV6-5 CASSYEGITSGYTF
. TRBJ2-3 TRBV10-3 CAISENTDTQYF
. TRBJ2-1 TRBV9 CASSASGILSNEQFF
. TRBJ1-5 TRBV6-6 CASRGQGIPINQPQHF
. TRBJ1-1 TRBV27 CASSLRGVNTEAFF
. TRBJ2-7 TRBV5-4 CASSLTGGFYEQYF
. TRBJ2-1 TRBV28 CASSTPSGGREQFF
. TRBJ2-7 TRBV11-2 CASSLKTLGTHEQYF
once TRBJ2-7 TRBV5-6 CASSSVLVFEQYF
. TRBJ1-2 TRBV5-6 CASSPDRAYGYTF
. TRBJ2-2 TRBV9 CASSPWTPSNTGELFF
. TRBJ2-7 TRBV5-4 CASSLQSGRSYEQYF